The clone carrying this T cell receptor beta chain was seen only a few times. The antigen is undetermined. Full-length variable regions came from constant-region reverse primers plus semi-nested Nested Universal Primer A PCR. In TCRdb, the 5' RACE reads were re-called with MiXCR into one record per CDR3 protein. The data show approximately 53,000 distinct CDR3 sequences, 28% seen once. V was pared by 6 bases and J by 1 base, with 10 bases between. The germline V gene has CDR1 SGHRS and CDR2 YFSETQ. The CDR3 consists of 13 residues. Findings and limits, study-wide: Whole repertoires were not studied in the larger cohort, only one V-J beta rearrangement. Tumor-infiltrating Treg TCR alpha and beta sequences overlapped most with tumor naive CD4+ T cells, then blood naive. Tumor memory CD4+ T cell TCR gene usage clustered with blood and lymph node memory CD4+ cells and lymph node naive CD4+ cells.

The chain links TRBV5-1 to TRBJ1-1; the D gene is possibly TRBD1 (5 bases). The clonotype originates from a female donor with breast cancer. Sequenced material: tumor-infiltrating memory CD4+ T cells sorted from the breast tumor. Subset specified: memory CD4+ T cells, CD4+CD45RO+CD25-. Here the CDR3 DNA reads TGCGCCAGCAAAGTACAGGAGAACACTGAAGCTTTCTTT. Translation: CASKVQENTEAFF.